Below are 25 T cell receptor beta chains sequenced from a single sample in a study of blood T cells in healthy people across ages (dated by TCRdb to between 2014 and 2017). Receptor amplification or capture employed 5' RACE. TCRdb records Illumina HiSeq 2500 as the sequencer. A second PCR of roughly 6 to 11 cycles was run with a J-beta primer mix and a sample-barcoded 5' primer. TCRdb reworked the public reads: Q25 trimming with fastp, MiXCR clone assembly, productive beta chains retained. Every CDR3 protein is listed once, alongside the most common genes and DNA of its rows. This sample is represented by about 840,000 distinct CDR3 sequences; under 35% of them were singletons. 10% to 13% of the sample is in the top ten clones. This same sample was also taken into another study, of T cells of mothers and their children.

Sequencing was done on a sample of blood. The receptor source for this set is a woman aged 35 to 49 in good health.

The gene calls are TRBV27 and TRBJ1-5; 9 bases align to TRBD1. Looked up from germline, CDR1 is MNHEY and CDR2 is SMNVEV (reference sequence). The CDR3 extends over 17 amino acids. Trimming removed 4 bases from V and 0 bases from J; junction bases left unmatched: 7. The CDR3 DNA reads TGTGCCAGCAGTTCCGGACAGGGGCCCCCTAGCAATCAGCCCCAGCATTTT. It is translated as CASSSGQGPPSNQPQHF.

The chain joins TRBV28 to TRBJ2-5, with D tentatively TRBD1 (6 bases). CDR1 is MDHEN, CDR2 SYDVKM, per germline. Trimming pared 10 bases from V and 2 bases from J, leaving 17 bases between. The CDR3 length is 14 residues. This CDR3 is CATLRDTTQETQYF. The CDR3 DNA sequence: TGTGCCACCCTCCGGGACACTACTCAAGAGACCCAGTACTTC.

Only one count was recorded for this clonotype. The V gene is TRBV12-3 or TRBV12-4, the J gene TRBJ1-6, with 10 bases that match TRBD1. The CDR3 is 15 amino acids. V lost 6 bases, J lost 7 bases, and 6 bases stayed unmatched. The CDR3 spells CASSPLGQGNSPLHF. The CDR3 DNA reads TGTGCCAGCAGCCCATTGGGACAGGGGAATTCACCCCTCCACTTT.

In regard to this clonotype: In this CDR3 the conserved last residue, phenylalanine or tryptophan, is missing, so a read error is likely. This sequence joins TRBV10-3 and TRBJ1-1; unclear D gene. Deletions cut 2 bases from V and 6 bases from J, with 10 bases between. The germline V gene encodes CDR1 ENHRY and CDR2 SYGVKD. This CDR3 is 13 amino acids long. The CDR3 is CAISEKAVAEAFL. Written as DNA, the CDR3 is TGTGCCATCAGTGAGAAGGCGGTTGCTGAAGCTTTCCTT.

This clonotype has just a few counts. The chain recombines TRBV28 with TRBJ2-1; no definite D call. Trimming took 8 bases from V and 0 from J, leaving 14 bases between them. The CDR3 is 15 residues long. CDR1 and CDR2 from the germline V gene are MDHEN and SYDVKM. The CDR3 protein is CASLPRGSSYNEQFF. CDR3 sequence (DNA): TGTGCCAGCTTACCCAGAGGAAGCTCCTACAATGAGCAGTTCTTC.

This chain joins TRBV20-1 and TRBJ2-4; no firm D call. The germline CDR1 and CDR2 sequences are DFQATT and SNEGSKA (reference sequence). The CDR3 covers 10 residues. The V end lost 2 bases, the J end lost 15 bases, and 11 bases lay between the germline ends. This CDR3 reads CSARRQFLYF. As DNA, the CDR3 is TGCAGTGCTAGAAGGCAGTTTCTGTACTTC.

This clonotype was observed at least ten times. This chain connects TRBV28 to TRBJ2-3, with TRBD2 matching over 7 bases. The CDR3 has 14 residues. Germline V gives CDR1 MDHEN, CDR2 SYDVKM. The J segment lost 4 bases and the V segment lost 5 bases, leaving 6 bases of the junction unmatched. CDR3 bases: TGTGCCAGCAGTACTCTGGGGGGGGCAGATACGCAGTATTTT. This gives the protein CASSTLGGADTQYF.

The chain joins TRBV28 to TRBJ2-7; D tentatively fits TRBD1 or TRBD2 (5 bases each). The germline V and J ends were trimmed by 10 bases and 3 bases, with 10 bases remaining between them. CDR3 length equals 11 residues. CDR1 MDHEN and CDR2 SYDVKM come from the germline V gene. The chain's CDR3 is CAIRGRYEQYF. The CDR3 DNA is TGTGCCATCCGGGGACGCTACGAGCAGTACTTC. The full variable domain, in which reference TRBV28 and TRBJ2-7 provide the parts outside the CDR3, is DVKVTQSSRYLVKRTGEKVFLECVQDMDHENMFWYRQDPGLGLRLIYFSYDVKMKEKGDIPEGYSVSREKKERFSLILESASTNQTSMYLCAIRGRYEQYFGPGTRLTVT.

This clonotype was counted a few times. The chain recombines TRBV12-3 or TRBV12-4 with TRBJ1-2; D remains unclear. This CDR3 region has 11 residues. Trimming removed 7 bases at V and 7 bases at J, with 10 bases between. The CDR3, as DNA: TGTGCCAGCAAACAGCTGGGTGGCTACACCTTC. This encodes CASKQLGGYTF.

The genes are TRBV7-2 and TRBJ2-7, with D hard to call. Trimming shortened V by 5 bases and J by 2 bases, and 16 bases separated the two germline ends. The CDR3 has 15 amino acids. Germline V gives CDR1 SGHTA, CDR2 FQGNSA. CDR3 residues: CASSLRVNPAYEQYF. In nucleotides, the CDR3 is TGTGCCAGCAGCCTTCGGGTAAATCCTGCCTACGAGCAGTACTTC.

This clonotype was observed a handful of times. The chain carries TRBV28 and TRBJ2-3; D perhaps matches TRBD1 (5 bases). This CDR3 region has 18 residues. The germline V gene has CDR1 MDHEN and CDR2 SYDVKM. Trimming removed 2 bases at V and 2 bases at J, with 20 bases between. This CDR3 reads CASSLLVALRQNTDTQYF. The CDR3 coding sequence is TGTGCCAGCAGTTTACTTGTAGCCCTGAGACAGAACACAGATACGCAGTATTTT. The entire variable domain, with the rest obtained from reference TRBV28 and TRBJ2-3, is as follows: DVKVTQSSRYLVKRTGEKVFLECVQDMDHENMFWYRQDPGLGLRLIYFSYDVKMKEKGDIPEGYSVSREKKERFSLILESASTNQTSMYLCASSLLVALRQNTDTQYFGPGTRLTVL.

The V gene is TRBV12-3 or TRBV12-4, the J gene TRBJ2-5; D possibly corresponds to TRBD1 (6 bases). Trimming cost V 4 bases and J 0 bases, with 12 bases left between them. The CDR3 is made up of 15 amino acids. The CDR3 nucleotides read TGTGCCAGCAGTTCCCACAGGGACCACCAAGAGACCCAGTACTTC. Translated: CASSSHRDHQETQYF.

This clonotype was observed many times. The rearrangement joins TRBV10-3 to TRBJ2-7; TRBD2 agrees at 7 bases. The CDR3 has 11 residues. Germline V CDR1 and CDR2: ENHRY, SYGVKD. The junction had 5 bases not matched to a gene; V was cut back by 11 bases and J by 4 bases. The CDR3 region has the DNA TGTGCCTCGGGAGGAGTGTACGAGCAGTACTTC. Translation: CASGGVYEQYF.

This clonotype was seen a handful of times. CDR3 nucleotide sequence: TGTGCCACCAGTGCTGCGGGGGGCGCGGGTGGCTACACCTTC. It translates to CATSAAGGAGGYTF. The V gene is TRBV24-1, the J gene TRBJ1-2, with TRBD1 as a possible D gene (6 bases). The CDR3 has 14 residues. Germline CDR1 and CDR2: KGHDR and SFDVKD. The V end was cut by 5 bases, the J end by 7 bases, with 16 bases between.

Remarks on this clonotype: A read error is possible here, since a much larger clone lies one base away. CDR3 region: CASSLKMRTGVGEKLFF. The CDR3 nucleotides are TGTGCCAGCAGCCTAAAGATGAGGACAGGGGTGGGGGAAAAACTGTTTTTT. The rearrangement joins TRBV4-2 to TRBJ1-4; 9 bases map to TRBD1. Unmatched junction bases numbered 14, after V lost 4 bases and J lost 8 bases. This CDR3 is built from 17 residues. Germline CDR1 and CDR2: LGHNA and YNFKEQ.

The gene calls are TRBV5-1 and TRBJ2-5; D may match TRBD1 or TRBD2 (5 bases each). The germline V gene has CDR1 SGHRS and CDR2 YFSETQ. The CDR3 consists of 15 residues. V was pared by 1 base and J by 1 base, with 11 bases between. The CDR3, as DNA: TGCGCCAGCAGCTTGCTCCAGGGACGCCAAGAGACCCAGTACTTC. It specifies CASSLLQGRQETQYF.

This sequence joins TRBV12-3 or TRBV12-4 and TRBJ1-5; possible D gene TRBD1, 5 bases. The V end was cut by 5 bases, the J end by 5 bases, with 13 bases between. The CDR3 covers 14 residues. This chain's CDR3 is CASSPWTTDQPQHF. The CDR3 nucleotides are TGTGCCAGCAGTCCCTGGACAACAGATCAGCCCCAGCATTTT.

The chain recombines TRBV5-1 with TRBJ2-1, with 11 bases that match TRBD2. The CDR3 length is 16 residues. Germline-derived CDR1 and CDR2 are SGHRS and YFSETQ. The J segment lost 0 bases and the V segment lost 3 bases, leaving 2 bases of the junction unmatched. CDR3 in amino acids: CASSWGLADSYNEQFF. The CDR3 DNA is TGCGCCAGCAGCTGGGGACTAGCGGACTCCTACAATGAGCAGTTCTTC.

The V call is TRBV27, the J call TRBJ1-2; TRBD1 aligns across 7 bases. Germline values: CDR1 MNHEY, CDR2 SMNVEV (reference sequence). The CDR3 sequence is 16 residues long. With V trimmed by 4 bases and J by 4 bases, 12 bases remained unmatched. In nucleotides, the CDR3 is TGTGCCAGCAGTTCAGCTGACAGGGCCCTGGTCTATGGCTACACCTTC. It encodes CASSSADRALVYGYTF.

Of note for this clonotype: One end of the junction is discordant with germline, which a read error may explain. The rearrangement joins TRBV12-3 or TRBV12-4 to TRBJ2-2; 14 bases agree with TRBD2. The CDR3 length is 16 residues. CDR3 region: CASSSGLAGATGERFF. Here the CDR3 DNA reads TGTGCCAGCAGTTCGGGACTAGCGGGGGCGACCGGGGAGCGGTTTTTT.

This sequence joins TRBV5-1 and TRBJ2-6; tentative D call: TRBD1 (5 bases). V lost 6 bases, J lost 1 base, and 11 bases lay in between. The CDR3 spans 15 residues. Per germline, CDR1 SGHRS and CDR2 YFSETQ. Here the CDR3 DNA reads TGCGCCAGCACCCAGGGCGTTTCTGGGGCCAACGTCCTGACTTTC. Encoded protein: CASTQGVSGANVLTF.

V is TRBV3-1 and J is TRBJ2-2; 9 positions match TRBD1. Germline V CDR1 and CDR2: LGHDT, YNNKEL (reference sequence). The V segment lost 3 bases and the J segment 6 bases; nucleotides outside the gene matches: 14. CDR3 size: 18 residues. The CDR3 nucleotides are TGTGCCAGCAGCCAGACAAGAGGGGGGACAGGGAAGGCCGGGGAGCTGTTTTTT. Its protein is CASSQTRGGTGKAGELFF.

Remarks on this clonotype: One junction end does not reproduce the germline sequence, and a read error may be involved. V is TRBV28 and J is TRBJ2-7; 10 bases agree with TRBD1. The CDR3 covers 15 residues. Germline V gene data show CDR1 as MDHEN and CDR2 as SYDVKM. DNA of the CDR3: TGTGTCAGCAGTACTGGACAGGGGGTTGGGTACGAGCAGTACTTC. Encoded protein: CVSSTGQGVGYEQYF.

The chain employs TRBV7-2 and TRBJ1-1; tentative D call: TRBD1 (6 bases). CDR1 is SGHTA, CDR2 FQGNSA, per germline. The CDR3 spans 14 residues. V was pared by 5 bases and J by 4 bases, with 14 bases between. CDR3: CASSTRQVRTEAFF. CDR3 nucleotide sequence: TGTGCCAGCAGCACAAGACAGGTCCGCACTGAAGCTTTCTTT.

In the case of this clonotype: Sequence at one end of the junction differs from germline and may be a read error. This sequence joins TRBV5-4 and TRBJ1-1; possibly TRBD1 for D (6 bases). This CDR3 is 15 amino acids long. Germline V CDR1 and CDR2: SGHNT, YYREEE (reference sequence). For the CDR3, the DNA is TGTGCCAGCAGCTTGGACAGGGCCCTGAACACTGGAGCTTTCTTT. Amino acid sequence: CASSLDRALNTGAFF.